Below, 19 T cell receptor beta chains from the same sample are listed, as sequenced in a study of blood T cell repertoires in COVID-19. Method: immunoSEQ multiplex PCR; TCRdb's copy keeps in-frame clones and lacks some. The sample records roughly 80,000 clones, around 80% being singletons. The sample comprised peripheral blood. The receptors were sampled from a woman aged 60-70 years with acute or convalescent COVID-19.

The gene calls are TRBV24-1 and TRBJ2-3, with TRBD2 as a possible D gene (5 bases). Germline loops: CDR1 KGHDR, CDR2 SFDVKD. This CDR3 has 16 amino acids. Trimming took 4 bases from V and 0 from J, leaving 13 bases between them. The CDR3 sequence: CATSEPRGVSTDTQYF. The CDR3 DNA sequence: TGTGCCACCAGTGAACCTCGGGGAGTAAGCACAGATACGCAGTATTTT.

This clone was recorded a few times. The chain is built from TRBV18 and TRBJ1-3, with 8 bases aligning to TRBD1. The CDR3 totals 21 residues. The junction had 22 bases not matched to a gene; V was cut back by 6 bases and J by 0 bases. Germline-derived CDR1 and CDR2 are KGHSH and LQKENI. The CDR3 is CASSNRVGTGSSTISGNTIYF. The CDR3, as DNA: TGTGCCAGCTCGAACCGGGTGGGGACAGGATCTTCTACTATCTCTGGAAACACCATATATTTT.

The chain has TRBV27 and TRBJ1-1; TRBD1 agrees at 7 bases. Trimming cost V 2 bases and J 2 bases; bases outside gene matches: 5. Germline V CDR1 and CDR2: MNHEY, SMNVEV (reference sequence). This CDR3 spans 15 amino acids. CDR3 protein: CASSLLGTVNTEAFF. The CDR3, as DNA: TGTGCCAGCAGTTTACTAGGGACAGTTAACACTGAAGCTTTCTTT.

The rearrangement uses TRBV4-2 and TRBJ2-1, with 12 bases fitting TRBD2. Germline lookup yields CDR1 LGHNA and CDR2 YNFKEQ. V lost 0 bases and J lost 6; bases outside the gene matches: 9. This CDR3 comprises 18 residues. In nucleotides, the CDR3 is TGTGCCAGCAGCCAAGACCCTAGCGGGGGGGCCTGGGGCAATGAGCAGTTCTTC. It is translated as CASSQDPSGGAWGNEQFF.

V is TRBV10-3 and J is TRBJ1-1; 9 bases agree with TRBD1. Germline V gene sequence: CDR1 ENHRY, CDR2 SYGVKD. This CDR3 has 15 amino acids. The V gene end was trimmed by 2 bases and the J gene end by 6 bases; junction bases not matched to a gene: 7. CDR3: CAISEAGTGIPEAFF. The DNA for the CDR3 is TGTGCCATCAGTGAGGCCGGGACAGGGATCCCTGAAGCTTTCTTT.

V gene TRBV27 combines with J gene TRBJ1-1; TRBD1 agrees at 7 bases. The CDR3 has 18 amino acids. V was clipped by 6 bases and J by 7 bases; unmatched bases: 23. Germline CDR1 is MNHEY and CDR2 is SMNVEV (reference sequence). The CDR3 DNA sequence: TGTGCCAGCAGCTTTTCCAAGTTTCCCGGGACAGTGGACCGTGAAGCTTTCTTT. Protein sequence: CASSFSKFPGTVDREAFF.

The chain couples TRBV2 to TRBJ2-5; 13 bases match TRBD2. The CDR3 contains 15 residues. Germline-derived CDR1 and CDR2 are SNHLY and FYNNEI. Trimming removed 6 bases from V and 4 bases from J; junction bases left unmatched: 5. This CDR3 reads CASSRRTSGGETQYF. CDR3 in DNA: TGTGCCAGCAGCCGTAGGACTAGCGGGGGAGAGACCCAGTACTTC. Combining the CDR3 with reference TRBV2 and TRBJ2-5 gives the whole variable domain EPEVTQTPSHQVTQMGQEVILRCVPISNHLYFYWYRQILGQKVEFLVSFYNNEISEKSEIFDDQFSVERPDGSNFTLKIRSTKLEDSAMYFCASSRRTSGGETQYFGPGTRLLVL.

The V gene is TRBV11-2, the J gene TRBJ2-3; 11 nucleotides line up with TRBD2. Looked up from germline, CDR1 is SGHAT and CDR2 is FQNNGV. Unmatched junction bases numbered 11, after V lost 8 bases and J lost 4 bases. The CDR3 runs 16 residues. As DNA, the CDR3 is TGTGCCAGCGGTGCACTAGCGGGAGTTGGGTCAGATACGCAGTATTTT. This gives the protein CASGALAGVGSDTQYF.

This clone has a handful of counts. The CDR3: CASSVTAGNNEQFF. CDR3 in DNA: TGTGCCAGCAGCGTCACTGCAGGCAACAATGAGCAGTTCTTC. The rearrangement links TRBV9 to TRBJ2-1; D call uncertain. Germline CDR1 and CDR2: SGDLS and YYNGEE. This CDR3 spans 14 amino acids. V lost 2 bases, J lost 5 bases, and 11 bases lay in between.

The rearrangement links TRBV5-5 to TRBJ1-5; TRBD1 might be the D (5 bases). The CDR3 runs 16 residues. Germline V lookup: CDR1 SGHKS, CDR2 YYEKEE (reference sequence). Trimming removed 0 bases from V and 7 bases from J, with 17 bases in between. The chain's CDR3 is CASSLEIVQVGQPQHF. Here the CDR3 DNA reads TGTGCCAGCAGCTTGGAGATCGTACAGGTCGGCCAGCCCCAGCATTTT.

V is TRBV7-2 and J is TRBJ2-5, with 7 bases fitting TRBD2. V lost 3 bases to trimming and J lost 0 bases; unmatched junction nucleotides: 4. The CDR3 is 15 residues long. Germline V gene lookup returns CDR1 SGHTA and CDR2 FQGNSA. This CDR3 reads CASSFRAGNQETQYF. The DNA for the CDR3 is TGTGCCAGCAGCTTTCGAGCGGGGAACCAAGAGACCCAGTACTTC. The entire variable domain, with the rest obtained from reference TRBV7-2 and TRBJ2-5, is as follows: GAGVSQSPSNKVTEKGKDVELRCDPISGHTALYWYRQSLGQGLEFLIYFQGNSAPDKSGLPSDRFSAERTGGSVSTLTIQRTQQEDSAVYLCASSFRAGNQETQYFGPGTRLLVL.

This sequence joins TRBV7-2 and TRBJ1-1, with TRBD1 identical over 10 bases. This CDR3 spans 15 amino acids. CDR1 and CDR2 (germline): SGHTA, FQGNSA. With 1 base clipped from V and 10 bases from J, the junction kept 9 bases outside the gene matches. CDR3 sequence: CASSLEGTGAVGAFF. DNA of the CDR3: TGTGCCAGCAGCTTAGAGGGGACAGGGGCGGTTGGAGCTTTCTTT.

CDR3 bases: TGTGCCAGCGGAGGACATCAGGGGGCGGCCAAAAACATTCAGTACTTC. It is translated as CASGGHQGAAKNIQYF. The J gene is TRBJ2-4, the V gene TRBV27; 8 positions agree with TRBD1. The CDR3 runs 16 residues. Germline V lookup: CDR1 MNHEY, CDR2 SMNVEV (reference sequence). V lost 8 bases to trimming and J lost 1 base; unmatched junction nucleotides: 10.

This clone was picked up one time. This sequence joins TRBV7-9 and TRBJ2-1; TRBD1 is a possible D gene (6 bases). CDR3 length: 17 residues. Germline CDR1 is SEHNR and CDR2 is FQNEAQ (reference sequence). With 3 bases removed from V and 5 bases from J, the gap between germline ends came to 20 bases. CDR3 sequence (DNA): TGTGCCAGCAGCTTGGCCCGCGCAGGGGCTGGAGACAATGAGCAGTTCTTC. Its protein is CASSLARAGAGDNEQFF.

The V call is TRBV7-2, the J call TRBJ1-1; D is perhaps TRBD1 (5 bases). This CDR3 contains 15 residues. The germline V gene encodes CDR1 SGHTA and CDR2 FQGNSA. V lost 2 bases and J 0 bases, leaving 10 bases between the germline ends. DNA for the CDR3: TGTGCCAGCAGCTTAACTGCAGGGCTGAACACTGAAGCTTTCTTT. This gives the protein CASSLTAGLNTEAFF.

For the CDR3, the DNA is TGTGCCAGCAGCCCACAACTAGCGGGGGCCTCCTACGAGCAGTACTTC. Its translation is CASSPQLAGASYEQYF. The V gene is TRBV3-1 (or the pseudogene TRBV3-2), the J gene TRBJ2-7; 11 bases match TRBD2. This CDR3 comprises 16 residues. The germline gives CDR1 LGHDT, CDR2 YNNKEL (reference sequence). With V trimmed by 4 bases and J by 0 bases, 5 bases remained unmatched.

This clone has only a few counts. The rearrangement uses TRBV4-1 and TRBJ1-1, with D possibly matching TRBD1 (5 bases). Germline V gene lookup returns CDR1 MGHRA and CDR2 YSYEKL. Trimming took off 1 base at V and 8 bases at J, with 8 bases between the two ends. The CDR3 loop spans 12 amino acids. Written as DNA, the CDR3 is TGCGCCAGCAGCCAAGGACAGAGGGAAGCTTTCTTT. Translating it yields CASSQGQREAFF.

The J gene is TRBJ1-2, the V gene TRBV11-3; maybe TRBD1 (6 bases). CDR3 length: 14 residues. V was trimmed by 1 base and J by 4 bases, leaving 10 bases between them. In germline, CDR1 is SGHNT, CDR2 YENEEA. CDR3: CASSLVQGGYGYTF. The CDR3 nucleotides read TGTGCCAGCAGCTTAGTACAGGGTGGCTATGGCTACACCTTC.

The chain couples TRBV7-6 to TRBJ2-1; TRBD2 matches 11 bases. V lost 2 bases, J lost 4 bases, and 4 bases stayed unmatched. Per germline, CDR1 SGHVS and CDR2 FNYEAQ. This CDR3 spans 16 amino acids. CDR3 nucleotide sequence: TGTGCCAGCAGCTTATGGTCTAGCGGGGGGTACAATGAGCAGTTCTTC. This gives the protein CASSLWSSGGYNEQFF. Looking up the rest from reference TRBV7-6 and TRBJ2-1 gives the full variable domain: GAGVSQSPRYKVTKRGQDVALRCDPISGHVSLYWYRQALGQGPEFLTYFNYEAQQDKSGLPNDRFSAERPEGSISTLTIQRTEQRDSAMYRCASSLWSSGGYNEQFFGPGTRLTVL.